These 3 T cell receptor beta chains originate from one sample sequenced in a study of T cell responses to AZD1222 COVID-19 vaccine (dated by TCRdb to 2020 to 2023). According to the study, the label for this sample's time point signals: baseline before first vaccination. Library preparation used the immunoSEQ multiplex PCR assay. This immuneACCESS table, as held by TCRdb, lists in-frame sequences with V and J called but not all clones. Of the missing ones, under half trace to an unresolved V gene in checked studies; the others have no known cause. A total of about 120,000 clones appear in this sample, around nine tenths of them only once. 3% to 4% of the sample is held by the ten biggest clonotypes. This specimen was peripheral blood, taken on day 0 of AZD1222 vaccination. The receptors were gathered from an adult in good health.

This clone was seen a handful of times. V usage is TRBV6-1 and J usage is TRBJ1-3, with D unclear. V was pared by 4 bases and J by 2 bases, with 15 bases between. The germline V gene has CDR1 MNHNS and CDR2 SASEGT. This CDR3 contains 16 residues. The CDR3 coding sequence is TGTGCCAGCAGTGGAGGGCCAGCCACAACTGGAAACACCATATATTTT. Encoded protein: CASSGGPATTGNTIYF.

The CDR3 loop reads CASSLNRGVGYTF. In DNA form, the CDR3 reads TGTGCCAGCAGCTTAAACAGGGGGGTTGGCTACACCTTC. The chain employs TRBV7-9 and TRBJ1-2; 8 bases map to TRBD1. The germline V gene encodes CDR1 SEHNR and CDR2 FQNEAQ (reference sequence). The V gene end was trimmed by 2 bases and the J gene end by 7 bases; junction bases not matched to a gene: 3. The CDR3 is 13 amino acids. The variable domain in full, completed from reference TRBV7-9 and TRBJ1-2, reads DTGVSQNPRHKITKRGQNVTFRCDPISEHNRLYWYRQTLGQGPEFLTYFQNEAQLEKSRLLSDRFSAERPKGSFSTLEIQRTEQGDSAMYLCASSLNRGVGYTFGSGTRLTVV.

The V and J genes are TRBV6-5 and TRBJ2-2, with D unclear. This CDR3 region has 14 residues. The V and J ends lost 4 bases and 1 base respectively, with 7 bases between them. Germline assignment: CDR1 MNHEY and CDR2 SVGAGI. In DNA form, the CDR3 reads TGTGCCAGCAGTTGGGGAAGGAACACCGGGGAGCTGTTTTTT. This translates into CASSWGRNTGELFF.